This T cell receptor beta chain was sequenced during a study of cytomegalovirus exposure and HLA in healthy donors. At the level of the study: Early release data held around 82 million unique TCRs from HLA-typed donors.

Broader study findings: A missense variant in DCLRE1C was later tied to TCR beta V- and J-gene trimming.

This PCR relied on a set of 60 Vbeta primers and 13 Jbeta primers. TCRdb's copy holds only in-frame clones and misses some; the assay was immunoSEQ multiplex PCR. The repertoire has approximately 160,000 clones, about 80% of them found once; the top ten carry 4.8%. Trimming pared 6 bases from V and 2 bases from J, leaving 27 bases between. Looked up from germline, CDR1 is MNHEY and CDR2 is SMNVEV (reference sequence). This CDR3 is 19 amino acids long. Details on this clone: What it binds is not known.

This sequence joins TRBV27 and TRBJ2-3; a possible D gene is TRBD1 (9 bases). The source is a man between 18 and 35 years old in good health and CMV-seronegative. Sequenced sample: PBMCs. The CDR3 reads CASRDRDRVAGGLTDTQYF. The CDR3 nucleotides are TGTGCCAGCAGGGACCGGGACAGGGTGGCGGGAGGCCTCACAGATACGCAGTATTTT.